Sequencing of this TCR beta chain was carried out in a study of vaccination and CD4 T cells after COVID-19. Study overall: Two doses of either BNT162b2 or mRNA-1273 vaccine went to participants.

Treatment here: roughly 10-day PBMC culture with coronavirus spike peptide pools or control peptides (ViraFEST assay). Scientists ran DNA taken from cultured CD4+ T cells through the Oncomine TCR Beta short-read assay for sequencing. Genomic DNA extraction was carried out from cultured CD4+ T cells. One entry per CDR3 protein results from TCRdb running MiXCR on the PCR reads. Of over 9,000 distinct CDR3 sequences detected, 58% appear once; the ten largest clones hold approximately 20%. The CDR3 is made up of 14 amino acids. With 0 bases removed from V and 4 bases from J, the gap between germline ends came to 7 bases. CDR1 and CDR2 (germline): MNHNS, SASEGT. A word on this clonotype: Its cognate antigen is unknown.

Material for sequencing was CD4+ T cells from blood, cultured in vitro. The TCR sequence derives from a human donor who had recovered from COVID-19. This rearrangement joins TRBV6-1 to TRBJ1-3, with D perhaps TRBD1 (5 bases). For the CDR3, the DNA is TGTGCCAGCAGTGAAGCGGGGCAGGGAAACACCATATATTTT. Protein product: CASSEAGQGNTIYF.